The 16 T cell receptor beta chains below come from one sample, sequenced in a study of cytomegalovirus exposure and HLA in healthy donors. It was with 60 Vbeta and 13 Jbeta primers that the PCR ran. Here immunoSEQ multiplex PCR was the method, and the copy in TCRdb shows in-frame clones only, minus some. The sample shows around 130,000 clones, approximately 71% of them seen only once. Sequencing was performed on PBMCs. Receptors were obtained from a woman aged 55-75 years in good health and CMV-seronegative.

The chain joins TRBV7-9 to TRBJ2-7, with D unresolved. The CDR3 is made up of 11 amino acids. Germline V lookup: CDR1 SEHNR, CDR2 FQNEAQ (reference sequence). Trimming took off 3 bases at V and 10 bases at J, with 10 bases between the two ends. CDR3 in DNA: TGTGCCAGCAGCTTTGGCGGATTACAGTACTTC. Its translation: CASSFGGLQYF.

V usage is TRBV29-1 and J usage is TRBJ2-5, with a tentative D call TRBD1 (5 bases). V lost 7 bases and J 4 bases, leaving 25 bases between the germline ends. There are 16 residues in the CDR3. Germline CDR1 SQVTM, CDR2 ANQGSEA. CDR3 loop: CSDPVGEGALLETQYF. In nucleotides, the CDR3 is TGCAGCGACCCGGTAGGGGAAGGGGCCCTATTAGAGACCCAGTACTTC.

The chain carries TRBV10-3 and TRBJ1-1; 9 nucleotides match TRBD1. Germline V CDR1 and CDR2: ENHRY, SYGVKD. This CDR3 has 15 amino acids. Losses at the gene ends were 6 bases for V and 2 bases for J; bases not matched to a gene: 7. CDR3 loop: CAISQTGGSNTEAFF. The CDR3 DNA follows: TGTGCCATCAGCCAGACAGGGGGGTCCAACACTGAAGCTTTCTTT.

The chain combines TRBV7-3 with TRBJ2-7, with 8 bases lining up with TRBD1. CDR1 is SGHTA, CDR2 FQGTGA, per germline. The CDR3 runs 15 residues. Trimming at V came to 3 bases and at J to 2 bases, leaving 6 bases not matched to a gene. The CDR3 coding sequence is TGTGCCAGCAGCTTGACCGGGACAGGACCCTACGAGCAGTACTTC. This sequence encodes CASSLTGTGPYEQYF.

This chain uses TRBV7-8 with TRBJ2-7; tentative D call: TRBD1 (5 bases). V dropped 1 base and J dropped 3 bases, with 10 bases sitting between them. The CDR3 is 14 residues long. The germline V gene has CDR1 SGHVS and CDR2 FQNEAQ. This CDR3 reads CASSLGTFRYEQYF. The DNA of the CDR3 is TGTGCCAGCAGCTTAGGGACATTCCGCTACGAGCAGTACTTC. The full variable domain, rest sourced from reference TRBV7-8 and TRBJ2-7, is GAGVSQSPRYKVAKRGQDVALRCDPISGHVSLFWYQQALGQGPEFLTYFQNEAQLDKSGLPSDRFFAERPEGSVSTLKIQRTQQEDSAVYLCASSLGTFRYEQYFGPGTRLTVT.

The chain recombines TRBV5-4 with TRBJ1-4; the match to TRBD1 covers 9 bases. The V gene's germline CDR1 is SGHNT and CDR2 YYREEE (reference sequence). This CDR3 spans 14 amino acids. V lost 4 bases and J lost 8; bases outside the gene matches: 6. The CDR3 reads CASSQQGAREKLFF. The CDR3 DNA reads TGTGCCAGCAGCCAACAGGGGGCGAGAGAAAAACTGTTTTTT.

This rearrangement joins TRBV6-1 to TRBJ2-6, with 8 bases lining up with TRBD2. There are 17 residues in the CDR3. Germline V lookup: CDR1 MNHNS, CDR2 SASEGT. The trim removed 1 base at V and 2 bases at J, leaving 4 bases unmatched. The CDR3 loop is CASSEDWREAGANVLTF. Written as DNA, the CDR3 is TGTGCCAGCAGTGAAGACTGGCGGGAGGCTGGGGCCAACGTCCTGACTTTC.

This rearrangement joins TRBV6-1 to TRBJ1-5; possible D gene TRBD1, 5 bases. The V gene's germline CDR1 is MNHNS and CDR2 SASEGT. The CDR3 totals 14 residues. Between the trimmed V and J ends, which lost 4 bases and 4 bases, there was a span of 11 bases. The CDR3 loop reads CASSGRGINQPQHF. DNA for the CDR3: TGTGCCAGCAGTGGTCGGGGGATTAATCAGCCCCAGCATTTT.

This clone appeared a single time. The CDR3: CASSEEGENHEQYF. DNA of the CDR3: TGCGCCAGCAGTGAGGAGGGGGAGAATCACGAGCAGTACTTC. This chain links TRBV10-1 with TRBJ2-7; possible D gene TRBD1, 6 bases. This CDR3 spans 14 amino acids. Germline V gene lookup returns CDR1 WNHNN and CDR2 SYGVQD (reference sequence). Trimming pared 2 bases from V and 5 bases from J, leaving 13 bases between.

This clone came up a few times. The chain couples TRBV7-2 to TRBJ1-2; D unclear. Trimming removed 5 bases from V and 4 bases from J, with 20 bases in between. This CDR3 is built from 16 residues. The V gene's germline CDR1 is SGHTA and CDR2 FQGNSA. This chain's CDR3 is CASSESILVAGYGYTF. CDR3 DNA: TGTGCCAGCAGCGAAAGTATCTTGGTCGCGGGCTATGGCTACACCTTC.

The J gene is TRBJ1-1, the V gene TRBV11-1; 9 nucleotides match TRBD1. The CDR3 has 16 amino acids. Losses at the gene ends were 8 bases for V and 1 base for J; bases not matched to a gene: 11. The germline gives CDR1 SGHAT, CDR2 FQDESV (reference sequence). The CDR3 sequence: CASQKPGQGQNTEAFF. In nucleotides, the CDR3 is TGTGCCAGCCAGAAGCCGGGACAGGGTCAGAACACTGAAGCTTTCTTT.

The J gene is TRBJ1-2, the V gene TRBV30; D is possibly TRBD1 (6 bases). CDR1 and CDR2 (germline): GTSNPN, SVGIG (reference sequence). V was pared by 2 bases and J by 7 bases, with 17 bases between. This CDR3 is built from 14 residues. The CDR3 nucleotides read TGTGCCTGGAGTCGCCAGGGGATGGGGGTTGGCTACACCTTC. Residues: CAWSRQGMGVGYTF.

This sequence joins TRBV4-2 and TRBJ2-5; a possible D gene is TRBD1 (6 bases). The length of the CDR3 is 15 residues. V lost 4 bases to trimming and J lost 1 base, with 13 bases between them. Germline-derived CDR1 and CDR2 are LGHNA and YNFKEQ. As DNA, the CDR3 is TGTGCCAGCAGCCGATACAGGGTAAGCCAAGAGACCCAGTACTTC. Encoded protein: CASSRYRVSQETQYF.

This rearrangement joins TRBV5-3 to TRBJ2-7; 9 nucleotides align to TRBD2. TRBV5-3 is an open reading frame, and its role is uncertain. Trimming at V came to 5 bases and at J to 4 bases, leaving 10 bases not matched to a gene. CDR3 size: 15 residues. The CDR3 region is CARRRRGGSVYEQYF. The CDR3 nucleotides read TGTGCCAGAAGGCGGCGGGGGGGCTCAGTTTACGAGCAGTACTTC.

J is TRBJ1-2 and V is TRBV19; D is unresolved. There are 13 residues in the CDR3. Trimming shortened V by 4 bases and J by 2 bases, and 8 bases separated the two germline ends. Germline V gives CDR1 LNHDA, CDR2 SQIVND (reference sequence). CDR3 amino acids: CASSKELNYGYTF. CDR3 DNA sequence: TGTGCCAGTAGTAAGGAGTTGAACTATGGCTACACCTTC. Looking up the rest from reference TRBV19 and TRBJ1-2 gives the full variable domain: DGGITQSPKYLFRKEGQNVTLSCEQNLNHDAMYWYRQDPGQGLRLIYYSQIVNDFQKGDIAEGYSVSREKKESFPLTVTSAQKNPTAFYLCASSKELNYGYTFGSGTRLTVV.

V is TRBV27 and J is TRBJ2-3, with D possibly TRBD1 on 6 matching bases. Germline CDR1 reads MNHEY; CDR2 reads SMNVEV (reference sequence). V was trimmed by 4 bases and J by 5 bases, leaving 16 bases between them. The CDR3 consists of 15 residues. The CDR3 reads CASSSQGGFGDTQYF. The CDR3 coding sequence is TGTGCCAGCAGTTCACAGGGTGGGTTTGGAGATACGCAGTATTTT.